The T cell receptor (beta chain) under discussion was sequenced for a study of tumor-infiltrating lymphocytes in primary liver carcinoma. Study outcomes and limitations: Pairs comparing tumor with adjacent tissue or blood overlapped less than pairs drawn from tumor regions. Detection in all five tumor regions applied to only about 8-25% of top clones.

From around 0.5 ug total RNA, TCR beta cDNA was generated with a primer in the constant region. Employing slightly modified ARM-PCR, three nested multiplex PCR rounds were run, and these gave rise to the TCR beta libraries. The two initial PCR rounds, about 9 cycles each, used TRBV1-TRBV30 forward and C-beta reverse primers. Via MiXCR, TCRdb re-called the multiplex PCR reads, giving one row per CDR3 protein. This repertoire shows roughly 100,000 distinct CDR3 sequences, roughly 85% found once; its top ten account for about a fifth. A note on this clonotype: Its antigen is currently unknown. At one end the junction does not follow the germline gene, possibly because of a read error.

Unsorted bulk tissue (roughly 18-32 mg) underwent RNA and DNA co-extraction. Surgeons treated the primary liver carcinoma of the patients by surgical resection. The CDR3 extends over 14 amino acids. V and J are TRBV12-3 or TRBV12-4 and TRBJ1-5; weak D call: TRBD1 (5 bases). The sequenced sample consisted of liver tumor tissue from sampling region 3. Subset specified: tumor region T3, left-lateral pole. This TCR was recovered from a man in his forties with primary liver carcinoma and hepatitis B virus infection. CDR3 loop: CASNNRHSNKPQHF. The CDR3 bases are TGTGCCAGCAACAACAGGCATAGCAATAAGCCCCAGCATTTT.